The 26 T cell receptor beta chains below were found in one sample sequenced in a study of OX40 agonist ivuxolimab in advanced cancers. The repertoire was sequenced with immunoSEQ multiplex PCR; TCRdb's copy has only in-frame clones and lacks some. Among some 68,000 clones listed, 86% were seen once. This material consisted of CD4+ or CD8+ T cells sorted from blood, taken in a trial of the OX40 agonist ivuxolimab. All receptors come from an adult with an advanced solid tumor such as melanoma, head and neck, liver or kidney cancer.

V gene TRBV2 combines with J gene TRBJ1-3; D unresolved. From germline, CDR1 is SNHLY and CDR2 FYNNEI. V was pared by 4 bases and J by 2 bases, with 6 bases between. CDR3 length equals 13 residues. The CDR3 DNA reads TGTGCCAGCAGTGCACAGACTGGAAACACCATATATTTT. It yields the protein CASSAQTGNTIYF.

V is TRBV5-1 and J is TRBJ2-5; TRBD2 matches at 13 bases. The CDR3 spans 15 residues. Trimming took 4 bases from V and 5 from J; bases not matched to a gene: 5. In germline, CDR1 is SGHRS, CDR2 YFSETQ. As DNA, the CDR3 is TGCGCCAGCAGCCTCGGGACTAGCGGGAAGGAGACCCAGTACTTC. Translating it yields CASSLGTSGKETQYF.

The DNA for the CDR3 is TGCGCCAGCAGCCTGGGCGGGGGAGGGACAGATACGCAGTATTTT. Amino acid sequence: CASSLGGGGTDTQYF. The J gene is TRBJ2-3, the V gene TRBV4-3; TRBD2 agrees at 7 bases. Germline values: CDR1 LGHNA, CDR2 YSLEER. The CDR3 runs to 15 residues. V lost 4 bases, J lost 3 bases, and 7 bases stayed unmatched.

The V and J genes are TRBV6-5 and TRBJ2-2, with TRBD1 matching over 7 bases. Germline CDR1 is MNHEY and CDR2 is SVGAGI. The CDR3 contains 15 residues. The J segment lost 5 bases and the V segment lost 3 bases, leaving 6 bases of the junction unmatched. This CDR3 reads CASSYIEQGTGELFF. The CDR3 region has the DNA TGTGCCAGCAGTTATATCGAACAGGGGACCGGGGAGCTGTTTTTT.

This rearrangement joins TRBV5-1 to TRBJ2-3, with D possibly being TRBD1 (6 bases). This CDR3 is 18 amino acids long. The ends were cut back, 1 base at V and 3 bases at J, with 21 bases in the middle. From germline, CDR1 is SGHRS and CDR2 YFSETQ. The CDR3 loop reads CASSLFNGLGAGTDTQYF. As DNA, the CDR3 is TGCGCCAGCAGCTTGTTCAATGGCCTGGGGGCAGGAACAGATACGCAGTATTTT.

A note on this clone: Other DNA sequences from this sample encode an identical CDR3 as well. The rearrangement joins TRBV9 to TRBJ2-1, with D perhaps matching TRBD2 (5 bases). The CDR3 runs 15 residues. The V gene lost 0 bases and the J gene lost 3 bases, with 10 bases spanning the gap. Germline loops: CDR1 SGDLS, CDR2 YYNGEE. CDR3 sequence reads: CASSVGGNNYNEQFF. The CDR3 DNA sequence: TGTGCCAGCAGCGTAGGAGGGAATAACTACAATGAGCAGTTCTTC.

This clone was counted many times. The chain is built from TRBV6-5 and TRBJ1-2; TRBD1 matches at 7 bases. The CDR3 spans 13 residues. Per germline, CDR1 MNHEY and CDR2 SVGAGI. After removal of 5 bases from V and 8 bases from J, the junction contained 8 bases not matched to a gene. The CDR3 nucleotides are TGTGCCAGCAGTCAAGACAGGGCGGGAGGCTACACCTTC. Its translation is CASSQDRAGGYTF.

CDR3 sequence (DNA): TGTGCCAGCAGTGGGGGACAGGGGACAGGCCAGCCCCAGCATTTT. As protein: CASSGGQGTGQPQHF. This sequence joins TRBV6-1 and TRBJ1-5, with TRBD1 matching over 10 bases. Germline-derived CDR1 and CDR2 are MNHNS and SASEGT. Germline trimming cut 4 bases from V and 7 bases from J; bases unmatched to any gene: 7. The CDR3 has 15 amino acids.

This clone was counted a single time. The rearrangement uses TRBV6-6 and TRBJ1-2, with no clear D. Germline V lookup: CDR1 MNHNY, CDR2 SVGAGI (reference sequence). This CDR3 region has 13 residues. Trimming took off 5 bases at V and 2 bases at J, with 9 bases between the two ends. The CDR3 region is CASSREDNYGYTF. The CDR3 bases are TGTGCCAGCAGTAGAGAAGACAACTATGGCTACACCTTC.

This chain's CDR3 is CASTLPDRDWNEQYF. CDR3 nucleotide sequence: TGTGCCAGCACCCTTCCGGACAGGGATTGGAACGAGCAGTACTTC. The V and J genes are TRBV27 and TRBJ2-7; TRBD1 agrees at 8 bases. The germline V gene has CDR1 MNHEY and CDR2 SMNVEV (reference sequence). This CDR3 contains 15 residues. Trimming cost V 7 bases and J 5 bases; bases outside gene matches: 13.

The chain carries TRBV5-1 and TRBJ2-3; D is unclear. Trimming pared 4 bases from V and 0 bases from J, leaving 9 bases between. Germline CDR1 and CDR2: SGHRS and YFSETQ. This CDR3 has 14 residues. CDR3 DNA sequence: TGCGCCAGCAGCCCCCGCCACAGCACAGATACGCAGTATTTT. As protein: CASSPRHSTDTQYF.

The chain uses TRBV7-2 and TRBJ2-5; TRBD1 is a possible D gene (6 bases). The CDR3 loop spans 12 amino acids. Germline V CDR1 and CDR2: SGHTA, FQGNSA. Trimming pared 3 bases from V and 5 bases from J, leaving 7 bases between. The CDR3 region is CASSFRGETQYF. In DNA form, the CDR3 reads TGTGCCAGCAGCTTCAGGGGTGAGACCCAGTACTTC.

The rearrangement uses TRBV7-3 and TRBJ1-2; 9 bases are a match to TRBD1. CDR1 and CDR2 (germline): SGHTA, FQGTGA. This CDR3 comprises 14 residues. V trimming: 5 bases; J trimming: 8 bases; junction bases outside the gene matches: 9. CDR3 protein: CASSPRGQGGGYTF. In nucleotides, the CDR3 is TGTGCCAGCAGCCCGCGGGGACAGGGCGGAGGCTACACCTTC.

The DNA for the CDR3 is TGTGCCAGCAGCTTTTGGGGGCATAATGAAAAACTGTTTTTT. It translates to CASSFWGHNEKLFF. The chain combines TRBV7-6 with TRBJ1-4; TRBD1 is a possible D gene (6 bases). The CDR3 is 14 amino acids. V lost 3 bases, J lost 4 bases, and 9 bases lay in between. The V gene's germline CDR1 is SGHVS and CDR2 FNYEAQ.

The chain employs TRBV30 and TRBJ2-7, with D tentatively TRBD1 (5 bases). The CDR3 is 15 residues long. Per the germline V gene, CDR1 is GTSNPN and CDR2 is SVGIG (reference sequence). With 4 bases removed from V and 0 bases from J, the gap between germline ends came to 16 bases. The CDR3 bases are TGTGCCTGGACACCAACTCAGGGAATCTCCTACGAGCAGTACTTC. This encodes CAWTPTQGISYEQYF.

The V call is TRBV19, the J call TRBJ1-1, with D possibly TRBD1 on 6 matching bases. The CDR3 spans 15 residues. V was cut by 5 bases and J by 4 bases, with 17 bases left in between. CDR1 and CDR2 from the germline V gene are LNHDA and SQIVND (reference sequence). The CDR3 loop is CASSPIQGGFTEAFF. The CDR3 DNA reads TGTGCCAGTAGTCCAATACAGGGAGGGTTCACTGAAGCTTTCTTT.

The genes are TRBV18 and TRBJ1-1; D not resolved. Germline V gives CDR1 KGHSH, CDR2 LQKENI. V was shortened by 1 base and J by 2 bases, with 8 bases between the two germline ends. This CDR3 has 14 amino acids. The CDR3 protein is CASSPQEQNTEAFF. Here the CDR3 DNA reads TGTGCCAGCTCACCACAGGAGCAAAACACTGAAGCTTTCTTT.

The chain has TRBV30 and TRBJ2-7; 10 bases are a match to TRBD1. V shed 5 bases and J 3 bases; nucleotides not matched to a gene: 4. CDR1 and CDR2 (germline): GTSNPN, SVGIG (reference sequence). This CDR3 is 13 amino acids long. CDR3 bases: TGTGCCTGGGGGACAGGGGAGCACTACGAGCAGTACTTC. Residues: CAWGTGEHYEQYF.

V and J are TRBV7-2 and TRBJ2-1; TRBD2 aligns across 9 bases. This CDR3 contains 15 residues. Germline loops: CDR1 SGHTA, CDR2 FQGNSA. The V gene end was trimmed by 1 base and the J gene end by 8 bases; junction bases not matched to a gene: 6. CDR3: CASSLGGRALYEQFF. The DNA of the CDR3 is TGTGCCAGCAGCTTAGGCGGGAGGGCCCTCTATGAGCAGTTCTTC.

The chain recombines TRBV4-3 with TRBJ2-1, with 7 bases aligning to TRBD2. Germline V CDR1 and CDR2: LGHNA, YSLEER. The CDR3 consists of 12 residues. The V and J ends lost 0 bases and 13 bases, in that order; junction bases with no gene match: 3. The DNA of the CDR3 is TGCGCCAGCAGCCAAGACTGGACTAGACAGTTCTTC. Translated, it gives CASSQDWTRQFF.

This sequence joins TRBV27 and TRBJ1-2; tentatively, D is TRBD1 (5 bases). The CDR3 consists of 14 residues. V dropped 10 bases and J dropped 4 bases, with 19 bases sitting between them. Germline V gives CDR1 MNHEY, CDR2 SMNVEV (reference sequence). In nucleotides, the CDR3 is TGTGCCACCTCCGTTGGGAGGGGTGCCTATGGCTACACCTTC. As protein: CATSVGRGAYGYTF.

This chain joins TRBV4-1 and TRBJ1-1, with D hard to call. V was clipped by 0 bases and J by 2 bases, with 13 bases between them. This CDR3 region has 16 residues. CDR1 and CDR2 from the germline V gene are MGHRA and YSYEKL. CDR3 DNA: TGCGCCAGCAGCCAAGATCCGGGATGGGGTAACACTGAAGCTTTCTTT. This gives the protein CASSQDPGWGNTEAFF.

The gene calls are TRBV7-2 and TRBJ2-3; no definite D call. The V end lost 4 bases, the J end lost 2 bases, and 4 bases lay between the germline ends. Germline V gene data show CDR1 as SGHTA and CDR2 as FQGNSA. There are 12 residues in the CDR3. CDR3 sequence: CASSSYTDTQYF. The CDR3 region has the DNA TGTGCCAGCAGCTCCTACACAGATACGCAGTATTTT. The full variable domain, in which reference TRBV7-2 and TRBJ2-3 provide the parts outside the CDR3, is GAGVSQSPSNKVTEKGKDVELRCDPISGHTALYWYRQSLGQGLEFLIYFQGNSAPDKSGLPSDRFSAERTGGSVSTLTIQRTQQEDSAVYLCASSSYTDTQYFGPGTRLTVL.

In its sample, this clone was seen once. The rearrangement uses TRBV6-5 and TRBJ2-1; 11 bases are a match to TRBD2. Germline values: CDR1 MNHEY, CDR2 SVGAGI. The CDR3 is made up of 13 amino acids. V gave up 10 bases and J gave up 6 bases; unmatched junction bases: 5. CDR3 sequence (DNA): TGTGCCACATATAGCGGGAGGGCCAATGAGCAGTTCTTC. This sequence encodes CATYSGRANEQFF.

CDR3 residues: CASTGQGRTEAFF. In nucleotides, the CDR3 is TGTGCCAGTACGGGACAGGGGAGGACTGAAGCTTTCTTT. The chain recombines TRBV25-1 with TRBJ1-1, with 10 nucleotides matching TRBD1. CDR1 and CDR2 from the germline V gene are MGHDK and SYGVNS. CDR3 length: 13 residues. The trim removed 9 bases at V and 5 bases at J, leaving 6 bases unmatched.

This clone appeared a single time. The chain is built from TRBV5-1 and TRBJ2-6, with D hard to call. CDR1 is SGHRS, CDR2 YFSETQ, per germline. The CDR3 covers 13 residues. The V and J ends lost 2 bases and 1 base respectively, with 1 base between them. CDR3 DNA: TGCGCCAGCAGCTTTTCTGGGGCCAACGTCCTGACTTTC. Translated, it gives CASSFSGANVLTF. Full variable domain (rest looked up from reference TRBV5-1 and TRBJ2-6): KAGVTQTPRYLIKTRGQQVTLSCSPISGHRSVSWYQQTPGQGLQFLFEYFSETQRNKGNFPGRFSGRQFSNSRSEMNVSTLELGDSALYLCASSFSGANVLTFGAGSRLTVL.